These T cell receptor beta chains were read from a single sample in a study of blood T cell repertoires in COVID-19. Libraries were prepared by immunoSEQ multiplex PCR; TCRdb keeps only in-frame clonotypes and omits some of them. The sample includes about 42,000 clones, about 90% of them seen just once. The sequencing sample was made of peripheral blood. Every receptor here comes from a man aged 50-59 years with active COVID-19. Both conserved end residues are part of each CDR3.

V gene: TRBV3-1/TRBV3-2; J gene: TRBJ1-2; CDR3 protein: CASSQVGTGRNYGYTF
V gene: TRBV10-1; J gene: TRBJ1-4; CDR3 protein: CASSDAGTGEEKLFF
V gene: TRBV15; J gene: TRBJ2-3; CDR3 protein: CATSRDPGDTQYF
V gene: TRBV28; J gene: TRBJ2-3; CDR3 protein: CASSSPSGSRYTQYF
V gene: TRBV5-1; J gene: TRBJ1-2; CDR3 protein: CASSLDTGYGYTF
V gene: TRBV28; J gene: TRBJ2-1; CDR3 protein: CAISRDYSYNEQFF
V gene: TRBV28; J gene: TRBJ1-4; CDR3 protein: CASSYRNRDRENEKLFF
V gene: TRBV7-3; J gene: TRBJ1-1; CDR3 protein: CASSKRQGQNTEAFF
V gene: TRBV7-7; J gene: TRBJ2-1; CDR3 protein: CASSSGAGVNNEQFF
V gene: TRBV28; J gene: TRBJ1-1; CDR3 protein: CASSPLGGKVTEAFF
V gene: TRBV30; J gene: TRBJ1-2; CDR3 protein: CAWSLEGGYTF
V gene: TRBV10-1; J gene: TRBJ1-6; CDR3 protein: CASGQGLGSPLHF
V gene: TRBV5-1; J gene: TRBJ2-5; CDR3 protein: CASSSGTAIQETQYF
V gene: TRBV19; J gene: TRBJ1-5; CDR3 protein: CASSIAPHNNQPQHF
V gene: TRBV18; J gene: TRBJ2-7; CDR3 protein: CASSPGRGPYEQYF
V gene: TRBV9; J gene: TRBJ2-1; CDR3 protein: CASSGLAGVAYNEQFF
V gene: TRBV7-8; J gene: TRBJ1-1; CDR3 protein: CASSPRRTGQAFF
V gene: TRBV11-2; J gene: TRBJ2-7; CDR3 protein: CASSLVRGTEQYF
V gene: TRBV25-1; J gene: TRBJ1-1; CDR3 protein: CASSERTQNTEAFF
V gene: TRBV27; J gene: TRBJ2-5; CDR3 protein: CASSLQRGRTQYF
V gene: TRBV30; J gene: TRBJ2-1; CDR3 protein: CAWSSLSGQGNYNEQFF
V gene: TRBV24-1; J gene: TRBJ1-5; CDR3 protein: CATSESGTLAPQPQHF
V gene: TRBV19; J gene: TRBJ1-6; CDR3 protein: CASGTGGNSPLHF
V gene: TRBV28; J gene: TRBJ1-1; CDR3 protein: CASSPSRGNTEAFF
V gene: TRBV12-5; J gene: TRBJ2-1; CDR3 protein: CASGLAGGSGEQFF
V gene: TRBV19; J gene: TRBJ1-3; CDR3 protein: CASTQQVSSGNTIYF
V gene: TRBV5-5; J gene: TRBJ1-2; CDR3 protein: CASSLGGTGGSVYGYTF
V gene: TRBV18; J gene: TRBJ1-2; CDR3 protein: CASSLSGGNYGYTF
V gene: TRBV28; J gene: TRBJ2-3; CDR3 protein: CASSRTSVTDTQYF
V gene: TRBV7-8; J gene: TRBJ1-5; CDR3 protein: CASSRTEINQPQHF
V gene: TRBV30; J gene: TRBJ1-1; CDR3 protein: CAWTDLNTEAFF
V gene: TRBV5-5; J gene: TRBJ1-1; CDR3 protein: CASGQHGDNTEAFF
V gene: TRBV27; J gene: TRBJ2-7; CDR3 protein: CASSSSTSGSHEQYF
V gene: TRBV7-9; J gene: TRBJ2-3; CDR3 protein: CASSPRDSRTDTQYF
V gene: TRBV5-6; J gene: TRBJ2-7; CDR3 protein: CASSLVEFGGTYEQYF
V gene: TRBV7-9; J gene: TRBJ2-3; CDR3 protein: CASSLATGGRTDTQYF
V gene: TRBV2; J gene: TRBJ2-2; CDR3 protein: CASSETGQGAGELFF
V gene: TRBV7-2; J gene: TRBJ2-1; CDR3 protein: CASSPVAGGGSNEQFF
V gene: TRBV7-2; J gene: TRBJ2-5; CDR3 protein: CASSRPFGLAVQETQYF
V gene: TRBV20-1; J gene: TRBJ1-2; CDR3 protein: CSFRGNYGYTF
V gene: TRBV5-6; J gene: TRBJ2-2; CDR3 protein: CASSLPGTNTGELFF
V gene: TRBV5-4; J gene: TRBJ2-7; CDR3 protein: CASSPSGAHPYEQYF
V gene: TRBV2; J gene: TRBJ1-1; CDR3 protein: CASRAPWGTGGTEAFF
V gene: TRBV19; J gene: TRBJ1-2; CDR3 protein: CASRRIEGSLNYGYTF
V gene: TRBV2; J gene: TRBJ2-3; CDR3 protein: CASSRDRGADTQYF
V gene: TRBV30; J gene: TRBJ2-1; CDR3 protein: CAWSVARAGINEQFF